The 3 T cell receptor beta chains in this list originate from one sample, sequenced in a study of post-analysis software for immune sequencing data. Study observations and caveats: When patients were compared with controls, four to six TRBV segments were more frequent, TRBV5-6, TRBV5-1 and TRBV20-1 among them.

These TCRs' antigens remain unknown. cDNA libraries for TCR beta contained unique molecular identifiers. TCRdb called the PCR reads again in MiXCR, with one record for every CDR3 protein. The repertoire holds about 540,000 distinct CDR3 sequences, with roughly 34% as singletons. Sequencing used blood. All receptors come from a girl aged 2-17 years with multiple sclerosis.

The chain employs TRBV28 and TRBJ1-5; 7 bases align to TRBD1. The germline CDR1 and CDR2 sequences are MDHEN and SYDVKM. The V and J ends lost 5 bases and 3 bases, in that order; junction bases with no gene match: 16. There are 18 residues in the CDR3. The CDR3 sequence: CASSPLRYDRVANQPQHF. The CDR3 DNA sequence: TGTGCCAGCAGTCCACTCAGATATGACAGGGTGGCCAATCAGCCCCAGCATTTT.

The V and J genes are TRBV12-3 or TRBV12-4 and TRBJ2-7, with TRBD2 matching over 10 bases. This CDR3 comprises 15 residues. Unmatched junction bases numbered 3, after V lost 1 base and J lost 3 bases. CDR3 protein: CASSLVSGGIYEQYF. The CDR3 DNA reads as TGTGCCAGCAGTTTAGTTAGCGGGGGGATCTACGAGCAGTACTTC.

The rearrangement uses TRBV7-9 and TRBJ2-7; 10 bases match TRBD2. Per the germline V gene, CDR1 is SEHNR and CDR2 is FQNEAQ (reference sequence). The CDR3 spans 16 residues. Trimming at V came to 5 bases and at J to 0 bases, leaving 7 bases not matched to a gene. The CDR3 protein is CASSTSGGGASYEQYF. For the CDR3, the DNA is TGTGCCAGCAGCACGAGCGGGGGGGGCGCCTCCTACGAGCAGTACTTC.